The 11 T cell receptor beta chains reported below all come from one sample, sequenced in a study of PD-1 blockade in classical Hodgkin lymphoma. Time point defined: cycle 4 day 1 (C4D1), after six to seven weeks of nivolumab. Each and every patient relapsed after autologous stem cell transplantation, and patients got differing brentuximab vedotin exposure. The repertoire was sequenced with immunoSEQ multiplex PCR; TCRdb's copy has only in-frame clones and lacks some. The repertoire consists of tens of thousands of clones, with about 75% occurring once and the leading ten covering around 12%. The material sequenced was peripheral blood mononuclear cells (PBMCs), taken before the fourth cycle of nivolumab. The receptors were gathered from a human donor with classical Hodgkin lymphoma.

V gene TRBV4-2 combines with J gene TRBJ1-2; TRBD1 is a possible D gene (5 bases). The CDR3 length is 15 residues. V lost 0 bases, J lost 8 bases, and 16 bases lay in between. CDR1 LGHNA and CDR2 YNFKEQ come from the germline V gene. The DNA for the CDR3 is TGTGCCAGCAGCCAAGACCTCCGTGAGGGGTACGGCTACACCTTC. Amino acids: CASSQDLREGYGYTF.

The V call is TRBV5-4, the J call TRBJ2-3, with 7 bases lining up with TRBD1. This CDR3 has 15 amino acids. From germline, CDR1 is SGHNT and CDR2 YYREEE (reference sequence). The junction had 8 bases not matched to a gene; V was cut back by 4 bases and J by 3 bases. The CDR3 sequence: CASSKDRARTDTQYF. CDR3 nucleotide sequence: TGTGCCAGCAGCAAAGACAGGGCCCGGACAGATACGCAGTATTTT.

The chain employs TRBV5-6 and TRBJ1-1; perhaps TRBD1 as D (6 bases). The CDR3 loop spans 13 amino acids. Looked up from germline, CDR1 is SGHDT and CDR2 is YYEEEE. Trimming cost V 6 bases and J 8 bases, with 17 bases left between them. The CDR3 spells CASILGQKGEAFF. The CDR3 DNA sequence: TGTGCCAGCATCCTTGGACAGAAAGGGGAAGCTTTCTTT.

Notes on this clone: The sample has other DNA sequences that encode this CDR3 too. The V call is TRBV28, the J call TRBJ1-2, with TRBD1 identical over 7 bases. The CDR3 has 13 residues. Germline V gene sequence: CDR1 MDHEN, CDR2 SYDVKM. The V and J ends lost 6 bases and 2 bases, in that order; junction bases with no gene match: 3. Here the CDR3 reads CASRPQGNYGYTF. In DNA form, the CDR3 reads TGTGCCAGCAGACCACAGGGGAACTATGGCTACACCTTC.

The chain has TRBV5-1 and TRBJ2-3; the match to TRBD2 covers 13 bases. The V gene's germline CDR1 is SGHRS and CDR2 YFSETQ. CDR3 length equals 16 residues. The V and J ends lost 1 base and 6 bases, in that order; junction bases with no gene match: 5. CDR3 sequence (DNA): TGCGCCAGCAGCTTGACCGGGACTAGCGGGACCGATACGCAGTATTTT. Protein product: CASSLTGTSGTDTQYF.

The chain is built from TRBV11-3 and TRBJ2-5, with D maybe TRBD1 (6 bases). V dropped 5 bases and J dropped 4 bases, with 17 bases sitting between them. Germline loops: CDR1 SGHNT, CDR2 YENEEA. The CDR3 sequence is 15 residues long. DNA of the CDR3: TGTGCCAGCAGCCCTGTTGCAGGGGTAGGAGAGACCCAGTACTTC. It specifies CASSPVAGVGETQYF.

The genes are TRBV5-1 and TRBJ2-5; 7 nucleotides match TRBD1. CDR1 SGHRS and CDR2 YFSETQ come from the germline V gene. J gave up 7 bases and V 2 bases, and 23 bases lay outside the gene matches. The CDR3 spans 19 residues. DNA for the CDR3: TGCGCCAGCAGCTTCAAGCCAACAGGGGCTACCATTGTTGGGGGGACCCAGTACTTC. It specifies CASSFKPTGATIVGGTQYF.

V is TRBV7-8 and J is TRBJ2-7, with D perhaps being TRBD1 or TRBD2 (5 bases each). V dropped 1 base and J dropped 1 base, with 11 bases sitting between them. The CDR3 has 15 residues. The V gene's germline CDR1 is SGHVS and CDR2 FQNEAQ. CDR3 residues: CASSLEGRSSYEQYF. CDR3 in DNA: TGTGCCAGCAGCTTAGAGGGACGGAGTTCCTACGAGCAGTACTTC.

This clone was counted only a few times. The chain combines TRBV7-2 with TRBJ1-1, with D perhaps matching TRBD1 (5 bases). V lost 8 bases and J lost 1, with 14 bases in between. CDR1 is SGHTA, CDR2 FQGNSA, per germline. The CDR3 length is 14 residues. CDR3 loop: CASRNPGRNTEAFF. CDR3 DNA sequence: TGTGCCAGCCGGAATCCGGGACGGAACACTGAAGCTTTCTTT.

The chain joins TRBV5-1 to TRBJ1-2; D may be TRBD1 (5 bases). Deletions cut 2 bases from V and 2 bases from J, with 7 bases between. Germline V gene data show CDR1 as SGHRS and CDR2 as YFSETQ. The CDR3 spans 13 residues. CDR3 DNA sequence: TGCGCCAGCAGCTTTCGACAGAACTATGGCTACACCTTC. Encoded protein: CASSFRQNYGYTF.

This clone was recorded once. The chain links TRBV7-2 to TRBJ2-2; the D is unclear. The germline V and J ends were trimmed by 1 base and 13 bases, with 10 bases remaining between them. Germline CDR1 SGHTA, CDR2 FQGNSA. This CDR3 contains 12 residues. This CDR3 reads CASSLETRRLFF. The CDR3 DNA sequence: TGTGCCAGCAGCTTAGAGACAAGGCGGCTGTTTTTT.